This TCR beta chain appears in the sequencing data of a study of blood T cell repertoires in COVID-19. Authors' analysis steps: The assay estimated nucleated cells by amplifying reference gene primers. Here immunoSEQ multiplex PCR was the method, and the copy in TCRdb shows in-frame clones only, minus some. Clone size and V and J calls were adopted from that table, with D and trimming inferred from the DNA. The sample holds 350,000 or so clones, about nine tenths seen once. Patients in Seattle were enrolled during active infection, then followed longitudinally. The sequence was collected from a woman between 55 and 75 years old with COVID-19, enrolled during active disease. Sequenced: peripheral blood.

In nucleotides, the CDR3 is TGTGCCAGTAGTATTGGGGGGGACGCAGGGGAGCTGTTTTTT. This codes for CASSIGGDAGELFF. The rearrangement links TRBV19 to TRBJ2-2; 7 nucleotides match TRBD2. The germline V gene has CDR1 LNHDA and CDR2 SQIVND (reference sequence). V shed 3 bases, J shed 8 bases, and the junction held 6 bases outside the gene matches. This CDR3 is 14 amino acids long.